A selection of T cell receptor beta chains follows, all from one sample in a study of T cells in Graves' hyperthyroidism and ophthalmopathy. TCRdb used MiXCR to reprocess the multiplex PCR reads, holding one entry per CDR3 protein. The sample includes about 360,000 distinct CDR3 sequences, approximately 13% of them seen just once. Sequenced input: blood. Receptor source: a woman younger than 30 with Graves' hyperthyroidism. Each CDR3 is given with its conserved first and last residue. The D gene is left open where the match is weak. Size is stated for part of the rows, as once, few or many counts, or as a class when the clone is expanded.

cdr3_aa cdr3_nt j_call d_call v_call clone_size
CASSFGRGNSPLHF TGTGCCAGCAGTTTTGGTAGGGGTAATTCACCCCTCCACTTT TRBJ1-6 - TRBV7-3 few
CASSLISGRAYEQYF TGTGCCAGCAGTTTAATTAGCGGGAGGGCCTACGAGCAGTACTTC TRBJ2-7 TRBD2 TRBV27 many
CSAGQEYSNQPQHF TGCAGTGCTGGACAGGAATATAGCAATCAGCCCCAGCATTTT TRBJ1-5 TRBD1 TRBV20-1 many
CASSFYRVSGSGNTIYF TGTGCCAGCAGCTTTTACAGGGTATCGGGATCTGGAAACACCATATATTTT TRBJ1-3 - TRBV5-6 few
CSARHTGARLSYDQPQHF TGCAGTGCTAGACATACCGGGGCGAGGTTGTCTTATGATCAGCCCCAGCATTTT TRBJ1-5 - TRBV20-1 many
CASSQQPMNTEAFF TGTGCCAGCTCACAACAGCCCATGAACACTGAAGCTTTCTTT TRBJ1-1 - TRBV18 many
CASSGQGTDTQYF TGTGCCAGCTCTGGGCAGGGCACAGATACGCAGTATTTT TRBJ2-3 - TRBV18 many
CSAPDSPTTNEKLFF TGCAGTGCCCCGGACAGCCCGACAACTAATGAAAAACTGTTTTTT TRBJ1-4 - TRBV20-1 -
CASSLVVSSYNEQFF TGTGCCAGCAGCTTAGTGGTTAGCTCCTACAATGAGCAGTTCTTC TRBJ2-1 - TRBV7-3 many
CASSVQGNPYGYTF TGTGCCAGCAGTGTACAGGGTAATCCCTATGGCTACACCTTC TRBJ1-2 - TRBV6-1 -
CASSQDIAGGTEAFF TGCGCCAGCAGCCAAGATATCGCAGGGGGGACTGAAGCTTTCTTT TRBJ1-1 TRBD1 TRBV4-3 -
CASLLLASGNTIYF TGTGCTAGCCTCCTCCTGGCCTCTGGAAACACCATATATTTT TRBJ1-3 - TRBV12-5 few
CASSQQGNYEQYF TGTGCCAGCAGCCAGCAGGGAAACTACGAGCAGTACTTC TRBJ2-7 - TRBV3-1 many
CASSEGDAATSHGYTF TGTGCCAGCAGTGAAGGGGACGCTGCCACCAGCCATGGCTACACCTTC TRBJ1-2 - TRBV6-1 -
CASPLTGGEGSPLHF TGTGCCAGCCCACTAACAGGAGGGGAAGGTTCACCCCTCCACTTT TRBJ1-6 - TRBV18 few
CASSLGDHSYEQYF TGCGCCAGCAGCCTAGGGGACCACTCCTACGAGCAGTACTTC TRBJ2-7 - TRBV5-1 -
CASSPELTGYSNQPQHF TGTGCCAGCAGCCCGGAGCTGACCGGGTATAGCAATCAGCCCCAGCATTTT TRBJ1-5 - TRBV5-8 many
CATSRSPAGFGTDTQYF TGTGCCACCAGCAGATCCCCAGCGGGGTTCGGGACAGATACGCAGTATTTT TRBJ2-3 TRBD2 TRBV15 few
CASSFDKSSYNSPLHF TGTGCCAGCAGTTTTGATAAGAGCTCCTATAATTCACCCCTCCACTTT TRBJ1-6 - TRBV28 many
CASSDLSGPNNEQFF TGTGCCAGCAGTGACCTAAGTGGGCCGAACAATGAGCAGTTCTTC TRBJ2-1 - TRBV12-3/TRBV12-4 many
CASSYSSSTGTATSGNTIYF TGTGCCAGCAGTTACTCCTCCTCGACCGGGACAGCGACCTCTGGAAACACCATATATTTT TRBJ1-3 TRBD1 TRBV6-5 many
CASGLSELGYNEQFF TGTGCTAGTGGTTTGTCAGAATTGGGATACAATGAGCAGTTCTTC TRBJ2-1 - TRBV12-5 -
CASRRTLAGEGEQFF TGTGCCAGCAGACGGACACTAGCGGGAGAGGGTGAGCAGTTCTTC TRBJ2-1 TRBD2 TRBV7-6 -
CASSSIRTSGNNEQLF TGTGCCAGCAGTTCAATCCGGACTAGCGGAAACAATGAGCAGCTCTTC TRBJ2-1 TRBD2 TRBV6-2/TRBV6-3 -
CASSQRDMGSSNTGELFF TGTGCCAGCAGCCAACGGGACATGGGCTCCTCGAACACCGGGGAGCTGTTTTTT TRBJ2-2 - TRBV11-3 -
CASQPPGQVSSEQYF TGTGCCAGTCAACCTCCGGGACAGGTTTCGAGCGAGCAGTACTTC TRBJ2-7 TRBD1 TRBV6-1 -
CSAPGRTNTEAFF TGCAGTGCGCCGGGACGGACGAACACTGAAGCTTTCTTT TRBJ1-1 - TRBV20-1 many
CASSLPTSGGQAYEQYF TGTGCCAGCAGCTTACCGACTAGCGGGGGGCAGGCCTACGAGCAGTACTTC TRBJ2-7 TRBD2 TRBV7-2 many
CASTERGLRNQPQHF TGTGCCAGCACCGAAAGGGGGCTGCGCAATCAGCCCCAGCATTTT TRBJ1-5 TRBD1 TRBV7-2 many
CASSEWSGARGTDTQYF TGCGCCAGCAGTGAGTGGAGCGGGGCCAGAGGCACAGATACGCAGTATTTT TRBJ2-3 TRBD2 TRBV10-1 many
CASSPGRVVYNSPLHF TGTGCCAGCAGCCCAGGCCGAGTTGTCTATAATTCACCCCTCCACTTT TRBJ1-6 - TRBV7-3 -
CASSFGGRGNEQYF TGTGCCAGCAGTTTTGGAGGAAGGGGGAACGAGCAGTACTTC TRBJ2-7 - TRBV27 many
CASRMTRGPDWVRYGYTF TGTGCCAGCAGGATGACGCGGGGGCCCGATTGGGTCAGATATGGCTACACCTTC TRBJ1-2 - TRBV5-6 few
CASSLEVSGTDTQYF TGCGCCAGCAGCTTGGAGGTTAGCGGCACAGATACGCAGTATTTT TRBJ2-3 - TRBV5-1 -
CASSLDRGAETQYF TGTGCCAGCAGCTTGGACAGGGGGGCGGAGACCCAGTACTTC TRBJ2-5 TRBD1 TRBV7-2 many
CASSFRGETQYF TGTGCCAGCAGCTTTCGGGGGGAGACCCAGTACTTC TRBJ2-5 - TRBV11-2 many
CASTVRGTSGSYEQYF TGTGCCAGCACCGTACGGGGGACTAGCGGATCCTACGAGCAGTACTTC TRBJ2-7 TRBD2 TRBV6-2/TRBV6-3 many
CATRRDQGAEQYF TGTGCCACCCGCCGGGACCAGGGCGCCGAGCAGTACTTC TRBJ2-7 - TRBV2 many
CASSSYREVETQYF TGTGCCAGCAGCTCTTACAGGGAGGTAGAGACCCAGTACTTC TRBJ2-5 - TRBV7-2 -
CASSQDGRSEAFF TGTGCCAGCAGCCAAGATGGCCGAAGCGAAGCTTTCTTT TRBJ1-1 - TRBV4-2 -
CASTQGEAYEQYF TGTGCCAGCACCCAGGGGGAAGCCTACGAGCAGTACTTC TRBJ2-7 TRBD1 TRBV12-3/TRBV12-4 many